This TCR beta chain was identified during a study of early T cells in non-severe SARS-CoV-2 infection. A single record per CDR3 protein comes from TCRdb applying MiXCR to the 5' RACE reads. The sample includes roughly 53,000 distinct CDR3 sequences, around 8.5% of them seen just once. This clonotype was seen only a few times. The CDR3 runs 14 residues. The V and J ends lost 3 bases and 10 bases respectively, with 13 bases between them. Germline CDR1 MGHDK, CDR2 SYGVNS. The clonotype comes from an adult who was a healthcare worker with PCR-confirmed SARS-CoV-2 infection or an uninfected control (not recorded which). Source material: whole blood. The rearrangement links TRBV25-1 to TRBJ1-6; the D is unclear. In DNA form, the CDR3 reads TGTGCCAGCAGTGACGAGGGTCACGGCTCACCCCTCCACTTT. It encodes CASSDEGHGSPLHF. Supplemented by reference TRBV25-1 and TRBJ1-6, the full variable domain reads EADIYQTPRYLVIGTGKKITLECSQTMGHDKMYWYQQDPGMELHLIHYSYGVNSTEKGDLSSESTVSRIRTEHFPLTLESARPSHTSQYLCASSDEGHGSPLHFGNGTRLTVT.